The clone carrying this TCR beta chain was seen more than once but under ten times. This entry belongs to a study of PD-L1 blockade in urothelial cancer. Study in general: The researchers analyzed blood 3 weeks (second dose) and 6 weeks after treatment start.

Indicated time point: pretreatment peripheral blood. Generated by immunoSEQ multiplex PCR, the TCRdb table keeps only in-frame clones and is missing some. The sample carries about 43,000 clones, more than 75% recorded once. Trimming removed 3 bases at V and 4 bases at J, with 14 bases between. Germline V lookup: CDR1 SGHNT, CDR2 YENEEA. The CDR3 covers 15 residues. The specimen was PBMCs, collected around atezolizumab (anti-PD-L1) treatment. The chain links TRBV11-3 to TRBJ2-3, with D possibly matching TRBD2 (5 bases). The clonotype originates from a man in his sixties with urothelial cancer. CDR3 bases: TGTGCCAGCAGCTTTGCAGGAGACGGGGCAGATACGCAGTATTTT. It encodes CASSFAGDGADTQYF.